One sample yielded the 29 T cell receptor beta chains listed below, sequenced in a study of response to subunit inactivated influenza vaccine. TCRdb ran MiXCR on the RT-PCR reads and lists one entry per CDR3 protein. The table lists about 500,000 distinct CDR3 sequences, roughly 13% of them singletons. Sequencing used PBMCs from blood, obtained 45 days after vaccination. These TCRs come from a man aged 45-65 years who received an inactivated influenza vaccine.

This clonotype has a handful of counts. The rearrangement links TRBV4-2 to TRBJ2-7, with D possibly matching TRBD2 (6 bases). V shed 1 base and J shed 1 base, with 14 bases lying between them. The CDR3 consists of 16 residues. Germline V gives CDR1 LGHNA, CDR2 YNFKEQ. CDR3 sequence: CASSQVRGKGSYEQYF. CDR3 in DNA: TGTGCCAGCAGCCAAGTTCGGGGGAAGGGGTCCTACGAGCAGTACTTC.

This clonotype was observed at least ten times. CDR3 DNA: TGTGCCAGCAGCCGTGCTGGTGGAACCACTGAAGCTTTCTTT. Translating gives CASSRAGGTTEAFF. The J gene is TRBJ1-1, the V gene TRBV7-9; D remains ambiguous. V lost 5 bases and J lost 4, with 14 bases in between. The CDR3 totals 14 residues. Germline values: CDR1 SEHNR, CDR2 FQNEAQ (reference sequence).

This chain links TRBV20-1 with TRBJ2-7; TRBD2 matches 8 bases. The CDR3 is 14 residues long. CDR1 is DFQATT, CDR2 SNEGSKA, per germline (reference sequence). Germline trimming cut 3 bases from V and 5 bases from J; bases unmatched to any gene: 9. The CDR3 nucleotides read TGCAGTGCTAGGCACCGTAGCGGGAACCACGAGCAGTACTTC. Residues: CSARHRSGNHEQYF.

This chain joins TRBV11-2 and TRBJ2-7; the match to TRBD2 covers 8 bases. The V segment lost 1 base and the J segment 7 bases; nucleotides outside the gene matches: 18. This CDR3 comprises 18 residues. Germline lookup yields CDR1 SGHAT and CDR2 FQNNGV. CDR3 region: CASSLVAGKAVKLREQYF. The CDR3 region has the DNA TGTGCCAGCAGCTTAGTAGCGGGGAAGGCCGTAAAACTGAGGGAGCAGTACTTC.

The CDR3 DNA is TGTGCCAGCAGTCCGTCGCCGGGACAGGGAACATACTATGGCTACACCTTC. This sequence encodes CASSPSPGQGTYYGYTF. The V call is TRBV6-1, the J call TRBJ1-2; 9 positions agree with TRBD1. The CDR3 is made up of 17 amino acids. V lost 5 bases and J lost 3; bases outside the gene matches: 13. Germline loops: CDR1 MNHNS, CDR2 SASEGT.

Many counts were recorded for this clonotype. This chain uses TRBV5-1 with TRBJ1-2; weak D call: TRBD1 (5 bases). Trimming shortened V by 3 bases and J by 9 bases, and 12 bases separated the two germline ends. This CDR3 spans 12 amino acids. Germline V gene lookup returns CDR1 SGHRS and CDR2 YFSETQ. The CDR3 spells CASSSGLQSYTF. The CDR3, as DNA: TGCGCCAGCAGCTCGGGACTTCAGAGCTACACCTTC.

The V gene is TRBV7-9, the J gene TRBJ1-4; D is unresolved. Trimming removed 5 bases at V and 7 bases at J, with 17 bases between. This CDR3 contains 15 residues. Germline-derived CDR1 and CDR2 are SEHNR and FQNEAQ (reference sequence). CDR3 coding DNA: TGTGCCAGCAGCGGAGCGGGAATAGCGGGTGAAAAACTGTTTTTT. Its protein product is CASSGAGIAGEKLFF. The complete variable domain, with remaining parts taken from reference TRBV7-9 and TRBJ1-4, reads DTGVSQNPRHKITKRGQNVTFRCDPISEHNRLYWYRQTLGQGPEFLTYFQNEAQLEKSRLLSDRFSAERPKGSFSTLEIQRTEQGDSAMYLCASSGAGIAGEKLFFGSGTQLSVL.

CDR3 sequence: CASIQGITEAFF. The CDR3 DNA reads TGTGCCAGCATCCAGGGAATTACTGAAGCTTTCTTT. The chain joins TRBV7-9 to TRBJ1-1; weak D call: TRBD1 (5 bases). The length of the CDR3 is 12 residues. The V gene lost 7 bases and the J gene lost 5 bases, with 11 bases spanning the gap. The V gene's germline CDR1 is SEHNR and CDR2 FQNEAQ (reference sequence).

The chain employs TRBV10-3 and TRBJ2-5, with 13 bases aligning to TRBD2. The J segment lost 3 bases and the V segment lost 10 bases, leaving 2 bases of the junction unmatched. The CDR3 has 13 amino acids. The germline CDR1 and CDR2 sequences are ENHRY and SYGVKD. CDR3 loop: CATGTSGKETQYF. In DNA form, the CDR3 reads TGTGCCACCGGGACTAGCGGGAAAGAGACCCAGTACTTC.

The chain has TRBV24-1 and TRBJ2-2; D remains unclear. CDR1 and CDR2 (germline): KGHDR, SFDVKD. The CDR3 runs 15 residues. V gave up 1 base and J gave up 4 bases, with 9 bases separating them. In nucleotides, the CDR3 is TGTGCCACCAGTGATTTCACAGACCCCACCGGGGAGCTGTTTTTT. Amino acids: CATSDFTDPTGELFF.

The chain carries TRBV12-3 or TRBV12-4 and TRBJ2-5, with 10 bases that match TRBD2. CDR3 length: 17 amino acids. V lost 2 bases and J lost 5; bases outside the gene matches: 11. CDR3 region: CASSLFLAGVARETQYF. CDR3 in DNA: TGTGCCAGCAGTTTATTTCTAGCGGGGGTGGCAAGGGAGACCCAGTACTTC.

Many counts were recorded for this clonotype. This chain connects TRBV5-1 to TRBJ2-5, with D perhaps assigned TRBD1 or TRBD2 (7 bases each). The germline V and J ends were trimmed by 4 bases and 2 bases, with 15 bases remaining between them. The CDR3 is made up of 15 amino acids. CDR1 and CDR2 (germline): SGHRS, YFSETQ. CDR3 bases: TGCGCCAGCAGCGGGGGGGGACAGCCTCAAGAGACCCAGTACTTC. It specifies CASSGGGQPQETQYF.

The chain is built from TRBV4-1 and TRBJ2-1; no firm D call. The germline CDR1 and CDR2 sequences are MGHRA and YSYEKL. The CDR3 runs to 12 residues. Between the trimmed V and J ends, which lost 1 base and 10 bases, there was a span of 8 bases. The CDR3 reads CASSQGPGEQFF. In DNA form, the CDR3 reads TGCGCCAGCAGCCAAGGGCCTGGGGAGCAGTTCTTC.

The V gene is TRBV10-3, the J gene TRBJ2-3, with D possibly TRBD1 on 6 matching bases. Germline CDR1 and CDR2: ENHRY and SYGVKD. Trimming took 3 bases from V and 4 from J, leaving 11 bases between them. The CDR3 extends over 14 amino acids. CDR3 coding DNA: TGTGCCATCAGTGATCGGCAGGGGTCAGATACGCAGTATTTT. Translated: CAISDRQGSDTQYF.

Ten or more counts support this clonotype. The genes are TRBV20-1 and TRBJ2-1; 7 bases line up with TRBD1. Germline assignment: CDR1 DFQATT and CDR2 SNEGSKA (reference sequence). V was clipped by 7 bases and J by 5 bases; unmatched bases: 11. CDR3 size: 14 residues. The CDR3 reads CSGERGPRHNEQFF. The CDR3 DNA follows: TGCAGTGGTGAGAGGGGGCCCCGTCACAATGAGCAGTTCTTC.

The table lists this clonotype with a few counts. V usage is TRBV7-9 and J usage is TRBJ2-7, with 13 bases lining up with TRBD2. The trim removed 1 base at V and 3 bases at J, leaving 6 bases unmatched. The length of the CDR3 is 17 residues. Looked up from germline, CDR1 is SEHNR and CDR2 is FQNEAQ (reference sequence). CDR3 sequence (DNA): TGTGCCAGCAGCTTAGTACGGGGACTAGCGGGACACTACGAGCAGTACTTC. Translating it yields CASSLVRGLAGHYEQYF.

The CDR3 here is CSTAGGTGGRNTEAFF. The CDR3 DNA is TGCAGCACCGCCGGTGGGACAGGGGGGAGGAACACTGAAGCTTTCTTT. The chain employs TRBV20-1 and TRBJ1-1; 11 bases fit TRBD1. This CDR3 comprises 16 residues. Germline V gene lookup returns CDR1 DFQATT and CDR2 SNEGSKA (reference sequence).

This clonotype was counted a few times. The CDR3 protein is CASSFGRTKNIQYF. In DNA form, the CDR3 reads TGCGCCAGCAGCTTCGGGCGAACCAAAAACATTCAGTACTTC. The genes are TRBV5-1 and TRBJ2-4, with D unresolved. The CDR3 spans 14 residues. Germline values: CDR1 SGHRS, CDR2 YFSETQ. Trimming removed 2 bases at V and 2 bases at J, with 8 bases between.

In this sample, this clonotype turned up many times. This rearrangement joins TRBV20-1 to TRBJ2-7; D not resolved. CDR1 and CDR2 from the germline V gene are DFQATT and SNEGSKA (reference sequence). The CDR3 is 12 residues long. Trimming pared 0 bases from V and 3 bases from J, leaving 6 bases between. The CDR3 loop reads CSARDNGYEQYF. The CDR3 region has the DNA TGCAGTGCTAGAGATAACGGCTACGAGCAGTACTTC.

This clonotype was recorded many times. The chain links TRBV12-3 or TRBV12-4 to TRBJ2-2; D uncertain. Trimming removed 5 bases from V and 3 bases from J, with 7 bases in between. This CDR3 comprises 13 residues. CDR3 loop: CASSQRYTGELFF. The CDR3 DNA sequence: TGTGCCAGCAGTCAAAGATACACCGGGGAGCTGTTTTTT.

This clonotype was recorded many times. This chain connects TRBV5-5 to TRBJ2-1, with TRBD2 matching 7 bases. V lost 0 bases, J lost 2 bases, and 2 bases stayed unmatched. From germline, CDR1 is SGHKS and CDR2 YYEKEE (reference sequence). The CDR3 spans 15 residues. The DNA of the CDR3 is TGTGCCAGCAGCTTGGTGGCGGGGGCCTACAATGAGCAGTTCTTC. As protein: CASSLVAGAYNEQFF.

This clonotype was seen a few times. The genes are TRBV5-1 and TRBJ2-6; TRBD1 aligns across 12 bases. CDR1 and CDR2 from the germline V gene are SGHRS and YFSETQ. CDR3 length: 18 residues. Losses at the gene ends were 2 bases for V and 4 bases for J; bases not matched to a gene: 7. The CDR3 reads CASSFMGQGARGANVLTF. CDR3 DNA sequence: TGCGCCAGCAGCTTTATGGGACAGGGGGCGCGGGGGGCCAACGTCCTGACTTTC.

This clonotype was recorded a few times. This chain uses TRBV28 with TRBJ2-5, with D possibly TRBD2 on 8 matching bases. V was shortened by 2 bases and J by 5 bases, with 24 bases between the two germline ends. The V gene's germline CDR1 is MDHEN and CDR2 SYDVKM. The CDR3 length is 18 residues. In nucleotides, the CDR3 is TGTGCCAGCAGTTTAAGGGGGCCCTGGACTAGCCCTAGGGAGACCCAGTACTTC. This translates into CASSLRGPWTSPRETQYF.

In this sample, this clonotype turned up many times. This rearrangement joins TRBV5-6 to TRBJ2-7; D may correspond to TRBD1 or TRBD2 (6 bases each). The CDR3 has 14 amino acids. Germline CDR1 SGHDT, CDR2 YYEEEE. The ends were cut back, 5 bases at V and 3 bases at J, with 15 bases in the middle. CDR3 DNA: TGTGCCAGCAGTCTCCCTGGGGGGCTCTACGAGCAGTACTTC. Its translation is CASSLPGGLYEQYF.

On this clonotype itself: One junction end disagrees with the germline gene, perhaps due to a read error. This chain joins TRBV20-1 and TRBJ2-5; D not certain. The CDR3 contains 17 residues. CDR1 is DFQATT and CDR2 is SNEGSKA in the germline V gene (reference sequence). For the CDR3, the DNA is TGCTGTGCTAGGACCAGCAGTGGGATTTGGGGCCAAGAGACCCAGTACTTC. Protein product: CCARTSSGIWGQETQYF.

This clonotype was picked up many times. The chain is built from TRBV6-1 and TRBJ2-4, with TRBD1 matching over 11 bases. This CDR3 is 15 amino acids long. J lost 2 bases, V lost 4 bases, and 1 base had no gene match. CDR1 is MNHNS and CDR2 is SASEGT in the germline V gene. CDR3 sequence reads: CASSGTGGTKNIQYF. In DNA form, the CDR3 reads TGTGCCAGCAGTGGGACAGGGGGCACCAAAAACATTCAGTACTTC.

Only a few counts were recorded for this clonotype. The chain employs TRBV20-1 and TRBJ1-4, with D possibly TRBD1 on 5 matching bases. CDR1 and CDR2 (germline): DFQATT, SNEGSKA (reference sequence). This CDR3 contains 13 residues. Trimming left V 6 bases short and J 8 bases short, with 16 bases between. The CDR3 is CSARVGGHEKLFF. Here the CDR3 DNA reads TGCAGTGCACGCGTGGGGGGTCACGAAAAACTGTTTTTT.

Many counts were recorded for this clonotype. The genes are TRBV27 and TRBJ2-2; D ambiguous. The CDR3 runs to 18 residues. Germline CDR1 reads MNHEY; CDR2 reads SMNVEV (reference sequence). Trimming shortened V by 5 bases and J by 0 bases, and 19 bases separated the two germline ends. The DNA of the CDR3 is TGTGCCAGCAGTCCCCTCCCCGGGTCAAGAGCGAACACCGGGGAGCTGTTTTTT. It is translated as CASSPLPGSRANTGELFF.

This clonotype has at least ten counts. This chain connects TRBV10-3 to TRBJ2-7; D is ambiguous. In germline, CDR1 is ENHRY, CDR2 SYGVKD. The CDR3 is made up of 13 amino acids. CDR3 in amino acids: CATIPATYTEQYF. The CDR3 bases are TGTGCAACAATCCCGGCTACCTACACGGAGCAGTACTTC.